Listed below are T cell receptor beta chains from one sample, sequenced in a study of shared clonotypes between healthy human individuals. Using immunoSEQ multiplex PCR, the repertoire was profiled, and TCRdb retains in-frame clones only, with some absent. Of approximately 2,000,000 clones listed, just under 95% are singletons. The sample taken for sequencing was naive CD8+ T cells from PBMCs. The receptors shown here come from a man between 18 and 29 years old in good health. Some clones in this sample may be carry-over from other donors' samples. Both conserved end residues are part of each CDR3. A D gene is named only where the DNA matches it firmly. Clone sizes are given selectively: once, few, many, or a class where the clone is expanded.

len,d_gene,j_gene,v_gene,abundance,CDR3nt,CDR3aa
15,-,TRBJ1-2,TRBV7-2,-,TGTGCCAGCAGCGCGCCACCCAGGGACGTCTATGGCTACACCTTC,CASSAPPRDVYGYTF
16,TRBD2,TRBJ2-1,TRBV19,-,TGTGCCAGTAGTACCTTAGCGGGAGGACTTTACAATGAGCAGTTCTTC,CASSTLAGGLYNEQFF
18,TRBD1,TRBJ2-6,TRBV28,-,TGTGCCAGCAGCCCTGGGGACAGGCGATTCTCTGGGGCCAACGTCCTGACTTTC,CASSPGDRRFSGANVLTF
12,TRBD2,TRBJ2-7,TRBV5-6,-,TGTGCCAGCAGGGGAGGGGCCTACGAGCAGTACTTC,CASRGGAYEQYF
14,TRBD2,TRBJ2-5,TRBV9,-,TGTGCCAGCAGCATATCTAGCGGACAAGAGACCCAGTACTTC,CASSISSGQETQYF
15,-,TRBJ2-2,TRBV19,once,TGTGCCAGTGCTCCATGGGGGGACTCAGGCGGGGAGCTGTTTTTT,CASAPWGDSGGELFF
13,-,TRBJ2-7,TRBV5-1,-,TGCGCCAGCAGCCCAAAGGGGTCCTACGAGCAGTACTTC,CASSPKGSYEQYF
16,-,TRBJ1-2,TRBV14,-,TGTGCCAGCAGCCGACGCGGTGCCACATATAACTATGGCTACACCTTC,CASSRRGATYNYGYTF
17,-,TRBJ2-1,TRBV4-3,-,TGCGCCAGCAGCCAAGATGCTTCGAGTCGCTCCTACAATGAGCAGTTCTTC,CASSQDASSRSYNEQFF
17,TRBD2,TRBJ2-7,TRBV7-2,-,TGTGCCAGCAGCTCGCGGACTAGCGGGGGGACCTCCTACGAGCAGTACTTC,CASSSRTSGGTSYEQYF
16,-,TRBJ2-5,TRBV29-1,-,TGCAGCGTTGAAGTCCTGGTGTGGGCGGACGCGGAGACCCAGTACTTC,CSVEVLVWADAETQYF
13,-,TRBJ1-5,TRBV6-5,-,TGTGCCAGCAGTTCAGATGAGGGTCAGCCCCAGCATTTT,CASSSDEGQPQHF
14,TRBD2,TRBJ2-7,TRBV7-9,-,TGTGCCAGCAGACAAAGCGGGAGCATATACGAGCAGTACTTC,CASRQSGSIYEQYF
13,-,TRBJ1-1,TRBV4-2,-,TGTGCCAGCAGCCTGAGTTTGAACACTGAAGCTTTCTTT,CASSLSLNTEAFF
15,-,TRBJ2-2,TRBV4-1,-,TGCGCCAGCAGCCAAGGCCGGGGGGCAGCCGGGGAGCTGTTTTTT,CASSQGRGAAGELFF
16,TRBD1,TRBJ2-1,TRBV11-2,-,TGTGCCAGCAGCGCCAGGACAGGGGTGTCCTACAATGAGCAGTTCTTC,CASSARTGVSYNEQFF
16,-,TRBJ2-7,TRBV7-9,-,TGTGCCAGCAGCTCAGCCCAGAGACAGGACTCCTACGAGCAGTACTTC,CASSSAQRQDSYEQYF